Below, 2 T cell receptor beta chains from the same sample are listed, as sequenced in a study of blood T cell repertoires in COVID-19. Clones were sequenced by immunoSEQ multiplex PCR, and TCRdb holds only the in-frame ones, with some missing. The sample has 150,000 to 200,000 clones; almost 90% are singletons. The sequencing sample was made of peripheral blood. These receptors all come from a man between 45 and 60 years old with acute or convalescent COVID-19.

The rearrangement uses TRBV3-1 (or the pseudogene TRBV3-2) and TRBJ2-3, with D maybe TRBD2 (6 bases). The CDR3 length is 18 residues. Germline V gene lookup returns CDR1 LGHDT and CDR2 YNNKEL (reference sequence). Trimming took 2 bases from V and 2 from J, leaving 20 bases between them. The CDR3 DNA reads TGTGCCAGCAGCCAAAGGAGGGTTGACTCTCTTTTCACAGATACGCAGTATTTT. Protein sequence: CASSQRRVDSLFTDTQYF.

The chain uses TRBV30 and TRBJ2-7, with 8 positions matching TRBD1. V dropped 4 bases and J dropped 5; count of bases not matched to a gene: 7. CDR1 is GTSNPN, CDR2 SVGIG, per germline (reference sequence). The CDR3 is 13 residues long. The CDR3 region is CAWTDRGYNEQYF. Here the CDR3 DNA reads TGTGCCTGGACCGACAGGGGATACAACGAGCAGTACTTC.